This T cell receptor beta chain was identified in a study of identical twins. Trimming took off 5 bases at V and 3 bases at J, with 19 bases between the two ends. Germline V gene lookup returns CDR1 MNHNS and CDR2 SASEGT. The CDR3 consists of 16 residues. TCRdb reanalysed the 5' RACE reads using MiXCR and keeps one entry per CDR3 protein. Here the sample spans under 900,000 distinct CDR3 sequences, 10% to 15% being singletons. These same records also appear under a second study, on yellow fever vaccine responses in identical twins.

The specimen was PBMCs. The sequence was collected from a woman under 30 in good health. The chain recombines TRBV6-1 with TRBJ1-2, with D maybe TRBD1 (6 bases). The CDR3 DNA follows: TGTGCCAGCAGTCCGTTAACGACTACAGGGCACTATGGCTACACCTTC. It yields the protein CASSPLTTTGHYGYTF.